This record covers a single TCR beta chain. There is no known antigen for this receptor. No per-base quality is available; no much larger clone lies one base away. This record comes from a study of shared clonotypes between healthy human individuals (dated by TCRdb to the early 2020s). For context, the study as a whole: The cohort included a few men and a couple of women between 18 and 49 years of age. To estimate repertoire size and how much clonotype sharing occurs between individuals, the study deeply sequenced the blood TCR repertoires of roughly 5 healthy adults. Per donor, leukapheresis produced somewhere between about 0.8 and 9.5 billion PBMCs. For each donor, CD4 naive and CD4 memory were each given three plates, CD8 naive was given two plates, and CD8 memory was given one plate. To increase sequencing depth and limit assay-specific biases, TCR repertoire library preparation and sequencing were carried out by different laboratories using diverse techniques. Study-wide findings and limitations: Rarefaction of sorted-subset datasets indicated incomplete sequencing despite the large sequencing depth. Pairwise subsampling indicated that sequencing depth was expected to affect the degree of clonotype sharing among donors. Clonotypes shared by all four sorted-subset donors showed higher generation probabilities than non-shared clonotypes. Naive subsets generally had larger estimated clonotype richness than memory subsets did. Only blood was sampled, and tissue TCR repertoires likely differ from those in blood. Because the study included a small number of donors, the genetic and exposure-history diversity represented was limited. When a few donors were compared, the shared fraction of clonotypes was about 5.5% for naive CD4, approximately 3.5% for naive CD8, 2% to 2.5% for memory CD4, and approximately 0.4% for memory CD8.

The donors were healthy, HIV-negative adults with no recently reported acute infections or vaccinations. All donors were Caucasian adults living in Nashville, Tennessee, USA. Magnetic negative selection was used to enrich CD4+ T cells, after which naive cells were positively selected on CD45RA and the negative fraction became the memory subset. Blood was obtained by leukapheresis, after which PBMCs were separated by Ficoll-Histopaque density gradient centrifugation and cryopreserved in liquid nitrogen vapor phase. Analytical flow cytometry was used to check the purity and quantity of every magnetically sorted T cell population. Genomic DNA was isolated from every sorted fraction and measured by UV absorbance on a Nanodrop 2000c. Taken from the germline V gene, the CDR1 and CDR2 loops are MGHDK and SYGVNS. A distance of 12 bases separates the germline ends of V and J, which lose 6 bases and 4 bases respectively. The CDR3 numbers 13 residues from cysteine through phenylalanine. This entry keeps only the CDR3 DNA: 39 bases, framed from base 1.

Using the deep immunoSEQ assay, multiplex PCR amplified TCR CDR3 regions from genomic DNA. Genomic DNA extracted from each cell subset was distributed evenly over all wells of several immunoSEQ 96-well plates, and each plate served as one replicate. For sorted subsets, approximately 210 ng of genomic DNA, equivalent to some 30,000 T cell genomes, went into each replicate PCR. The purified libraries were quantified using a Qubit 3.0 fluorometer, sized with a Bioanalyzer 2100, and then quantified again using the KAPA Library Quantification kit. Every immunoSEQ 96-well plate was sequenced on a dedicated single-read 150-cycle Illumina NextSeq 550 flow cell. From the authors' description of their analysis: Because the immunoSEQ output held only junctional sequences and lacked quality scores, the filtering could not match the filtering applied to full-length reads. To assign V/J genes and CDR3, sequences were annotated using PyIR, a Python wrapper for IgBLAST v1.9, with IMGT germline references. Reads were filtered out if the reads had weak V/J assignments (E-value above 1e-6), no CDR3, stop codons, out-of-frame junctions, or ambiguous translated residues. V3J clonotypes were defined as sequences sharing the same inferred V gene, J gene, and CDR3 amino acid sequence. To compute the percentage overlap between repertoires, the number of shared unique clonotypes was divided by the size of the smaller repertoire. Three approaches were used to assess repertoire richness: RTK rarefaction, the Chao1 estimator, and Recon v2.1 estimates of unobserved clonotypes. Generation probabilities were computed with OLGA for all TCRbeta clonotypes obtained by the gDNA method from four donors. Sourced from immuneACCESS, this table was stored by TCRdb with only in-frame sequences that have V and J called. A share of the clones is absent; for the studies checked, an unresolved V gene accounts for under half, and the remainder has no known explanation. V, J and clone size were drawn from that table, and D and trimming were deduced from the DNA. The sample table contains about 2.4 million clones; only one count was recorded for over 85% of them. The ten largest account for 0.35% to 0.45% of the sample.

The sequencing sample was made of naive CD4+ T cells from PBMCs. What this sample's cell subset or site label stands for: CD45RA+ positively selected. The sequence is built from TRBV25-1 and TRBJ1-1; no D segment can be confidently identified. This receptor was taken from a man aged 18-30 years in good health. Some clones in this sample may be carry-over from other donors' samples. The CDR3: CASRAVGGTEAFF. The bases are TGTGCCAGCAGAGCAGTCGGCGGCACTGAAGCTTTCTTT. With the rest looked up from the reference TRBV25-1 and TRBJ1-1 genes rather than sequenced, the full variable domain is EADIYQTPRYLVIGTGKKITLECSQTMGHDKMYWYQQDPGMELHLIHYSYGVNSTEKGDLSSESTVSRIRTEHFPLTLESARPSHTSQYLCASRAVGGTEAFFGQGTRLTVV.